The text below deals with one T cell receptor beta chain. The data derive from a study of cytomegalovirus exposure and HLA in healthy donors. Profiling relied on immunoSEQ multiplex PCR, and the TCRdb table lists in-frame clones only, not all of them. This table holds about 180,000 clones, 85% found once. From germline, CDR1 is MDHEN and CDR2 SYDVKM. Trimming at V came to 4 bases and at J to 1 base, leaving 7 bases not matched to a gene. The CDR3 consists of 17 residues. This TCR was recovered from a man aged 18 to 29 in good health and CMV-seropositive. The material sequenced was PBMCs. The chain recombines TRBV28 with TRBJ2-6; 7 bases map to TRBD1. CDR3 in DNA: TGTGCCAGCAGTTCTACAGGGGCCACGTCTGGGGCCAACGTCCTGACTTTC. Translation: CASSSTGATSGANVLTF.